The 21 T cell receptor beta chains reported below all come from one sample, sequenced in a study of STAT3 mutations in large granular lymphocyte leukemia (dated by TCRdb to between 2018 and 2021). Points the paper makes about the study in general: At least one immunodominant TCRbeta clonotype was identified in every T-LGLL patient, and multiple immunodominant subclonotypes were identified in about half of the T-LGLL patients.

The library was made by the immunoSEQ multiplex PCR assay. TCRdb re-hosts the immuneACCESS table, in-frame sequences only. Its copies lack some clones; in the studies checked, an unresolved V gene accounts for under half of them, and the cause for the rest is not known. Counted in this sample were 9,500 to 13,000 clones; approximately 90% of them appeared once. Approximately 35% of the sample goes to the ten largest clones. No antigen has been assigned to these receptors. The sequenced sample consisted of peripheral blood mononuclear cells. The receptors here all came from a man in his 60s with T-cell large granular lymphocyte leukemia. Some clones in this sample may be carry-over from other donors' samples. The age is the age at diagnosis.

This clone was observed a single time. This chain links TRBV27 with TRBJ2-3, with TRBD2 identical over 11 bases. This CDR3 comprises 17 residues. Germline assignment: CDR1 MNHEY and CDR2 SMNVEV (reference sequence). V lost 4 bases and J lost 3; bases outside the gene matches: 9. CDR3 DNA sequence: TGTGCCAGCAGTTCTCTAGCGGGAGGAGTGGGGACAGATACGCAGTATTTT. Encoded protein: CASSSLAGGVGTDTQYF.

This sequence joins TRBV5-1 and TRBJ2-2; 11 nucleotides line up with TRBD2. Germline CDR1 reads SGHRS; CDR2 reads YFSETQ. The CDR3 extends over 18 amino acids. V lost 4 bases to trimming and J lost 6 bases; unmatched junction nucleotides: 14. The CDR3 DNA reads TGCGCCAGCAGCCCCCAGGCTAGCGGGAGGAACGGCGCCGGGGAGCTGTTTTTT. Amino acids: CASSPQASGRNGAGELFF.

The chain is built from TRBV10-3 and TRBJ2-7; 9 nucleotides line up with TRBD1. Germline CDR1 reads ENHRY; CDR2 reads SYGVKD. The CDR3 extends over 15 amino acids. V lost 2 bases, J lost 4 bases, and 6 bases stayed unmatched. As DNA, the CDR3 is TGTGCCATCAGTGAGCCGGGACAGGGATGGTACGAGCAGTACTTC. Translation: CAISEPGQGWYEQYF.

The rearrangement uses TRBV5-1 and TRBJ2-3, with 8 bases that match TRBD2. Germline V gene lookup returns CDR1 SGHRS and CDR2 YFSETQ. The J segment lost 7 bases and the V segment lost 4 bases, leaving 5 bases of the junction unmatched. This CDR3 is 13 amino acids long. The CDR3 bases are TGCGCCAGCAGCCAAATAGCGGGAAATACGCAGTATTTT. Translating it yields CASSQIAGNTQYF.

The J gene is TRBJ2-5, the V gene TRBV7-2; D uncertain. The ends were cut back, 3 bases at V and 7 bases at J, with 12 bases in the middle. Germline CDR1 is SGHTA and CDR2 is FQGNSA. There are 13 residues in the CDR3. CDR3 bases: TGTGCCAGCAGCTTGGGCGGACCGGGGACCCAGTACTTC. Translated: CASSLGGPGTQYF.

A few counts support this clone. As DNA, the CDR3 is TGTGCCAGCAGCTTGGTTGGTCATACCTACGAGCAGTACTTC. Translating gives CASSLVGHTYEQYF. V is TRBV5-8 and J is TRBJ2-7; D gene ambiguous. The germline V and J ends were trimmed by 0 bases and 2 bases, with 9 bases remaining between them. The CDR3 extends over 14 amino acids. Germline V gene lookup returns CDR1 SGHTS and CDR2 YDEGEE.

V gene TRBV14 combines with J gene TRBJ2-7; 7 bases map to TRBD2. Germline CDR1 and CDR2: SGHDN and FVKESK. The CDR3 length is 16 residues. With 3 bases clipped from V and 4 bases from J, the junction kept 12 bases outside the gene matches. CDR3 in amino acids: CASSHVPGLPTYEQYF. The CDR3 DNA sequence: TGTGCCAGCAGCCATGTTCCGGGACTACCTACTTACGAGCAGTACTTC.

The chain carries TRBV4-3 and TRBJ2-3, with D possibly being TRBD2 (5 bases). Trimming took 3 bases from V and 1 from J, leaving 11 bases between them. This CDR3 region has 15 residues. Germline assignment: CDR1 LGHNA and CDR2 YSLEER. CDR3 residues: CASSQERTGTDTQYF. The CDR3 nucleotides read TGCGCCAGCAGCCAGGAGCGGACGGGCACAGATACGCAGTATTTT.

J is TRBJ1-2 and V is TRBV15; the match to TRBD1 covers 8 bases. The CDR3 is made up of 16 amino acids. The V gene end was trimmed by 3 bases and the J gene end by 10 bases; junction bases not matched to a gene: 16. In germline, CDR1 is LNHNV, CDR2 YYDKDF (reference sequence). The CDR3 protein is CATSSPFWGQESYYTF. The CDR3 nucleotides are TGTGCCACCAGCAGCCCTTTCTGGGGACAGGAGTCCTACTACACCTTC.

CDR3 amino acids: CASRLAGAYEQYF. The CDR3, as DNA: TGTGCCAGCAGACTAGCGGGAGCCTACGAGCAGTACTTC. This chain links TRBV2 with TRBJ2-7, with 11 bases that match TRBD2. CDR1 SNHLY and CDR2 FYNNEI come from the germline V gene. Losses at the gene ends were 6 bases for V and 2 bases for J; bases not matched to a gene: 0. The CDR3 covers 13 residues. Using reference TRBV2 and TRBJ2-7 for the parts outside the CDR3, the full variable domain is EPEVTQTPSHQVTQMGQEVILRCVPISNHLYFYWYRQILGQKVEFLVSFYNNEISEKSEIFDDQFSVERPDGSNFTLKIRSTKLEDSAMYFCASRLAGAYEQYFGPGTRLTVT.

The chain uses TRBV5-1 and TRBJ2-2, with TRBD2 identical over 9 bases. Germline V gives CDR1 SGHRS, CDR2 YFSETQ. V dropped 4 bases and J dropped 6; count of bases not matched to a gene: 4. The CDR3 loop spans 14 amino acids. The CDR3 nucleotides read TGCGCCAGCAGCCACGGACTAGCGCCCGGGGAGCTGTTTTTT. Translating gives CASSHGLAPGELFF. The complete variable domain, with remaining parts taken from reference TRBV5-1 and TRBJ2-2, reads KAGVTQTPRYLIKTRGQQVTLSCSPISGHRSVSWYQQTPGQGLQFLFEYFSETQRNKGNFPGRFSGRQFSNSRSEMNVSTLELGDSALYLCASSHGLAPGELFFGEGSRLTVL.

The chain has TRBV9 and TRBJ2-1; possible D gene TRBD2, 6 bases. Germline CDR1 and CDR2: SGDLS and YYNGEE. The V end was cut by 0 bases, the J end by 4 bases, with 14 bases between. CDR3 length equals 16 residues. The CDR3 nucleotides read TGTGCCAGCAGCGTAGTGGGGGAGGCCGCGTACAATGAGCAGTTCTTC. Its protein product is CASSVVGEAAYNEQFF.

The gene calls are TRBV28 and TRBJ1-1, with D possibly matching TRBD1 (5 bases). The germline V gene encodes CDR1 MDHEN and CDR2 SYDVKM. CDR3 length: 16 residues. Trimming removed 3 bases at V and 2 bases at J, with 16 bases between. CDR3 coding DNA: TGTGCCAGCAGTTTCCCAGGGAATGGTGCTAACACTGAAGCTTTCTTT. Translated, it gives CASSFPGNGANTEAFF.

The J gene is TRBJ2-1, the V gene TRBV7-2; 7 nucleotides match TRBD1. In germline, CDR1 is SGHTA, CDR2 FQGNSA. V shed 5 bases and J 8 bases; nucleotides not matched to a gene: 6. The CDR3 length is 13 residues. The CDR3: CASSPQGVHEQFF. CDR3 nucleotide sequence: TGTGCCAGCAGCCCCCAGGGGGTTCATGAGCAGTTCTTC.

This clone was observed a few times. This rearrangement joins TRBV5-1 to TRBJ1-5; possibly TRBD1 for D (6 bases). The CDR3 runs 15 residues. CDR1 is SGHRS, CDR2 YFSETQ, per germline. Deletions cut 5 bases from V and 6 bases from J, with 18 bases between. The CDR3 DNA follows: TGCGCCAGCAGTGATACAGGGAAAAGCGGTCAGCCCCAGCATTTT. Protein product: CASSDTGKSGQPQHF.

This chain's CDR3 is CASSWTSQETQYF. The CDR3 DNA follows: TGTGCCAGCAGTTGGACTAGCCAAGAGACCCAGTACTTC. V gene TRBV6-5 combines with J gene TRBJ2-5, with 7 nucleotides matching TRBD2. Trimming at V came to 4 bases and at J to 1 base, leaving 0 bases not matched to a gene. CDR1 is MNHEY, CDR2 SVGAGI, per germline. The CDR3 is made up of 13 amino acids.

This clone was counted once. V and J are TRBV29-1 and TRBJ2-1; D is ambiguous. Germline CDR1 SQVTM, CDR2 ANQGSEA. The CDR3 totals 11 residues. V was pared by 2 bases and J by 5 bases, with 4 bases between. Here the CDR3 DNA reads TGCAGCGTTGAAAGACACAATGAGCAGTTCTTC. The encoded protein is CSVERHNEQFF.

The chain employs TRBV7-2 and TRBJ2-5; D perhaps matches TRBD2 (6 bases). The CDR3 spans 15 residues. Germline CDR1 is SGHTA and CDR2 is FQGNSA. The V end lost 2 bases, the J end lost 1 base, and 11 bases lay between the germline ends. The CDR3 loop is CASSLRRDPQETQYF. CDR3 nucleotides: TGTGCCAGCAGCTTACGGCGGGATCCCCAAGAGACCCAGTACTTC.

This chain uses TRBV9 with TRBJ1-2; D call uncertain. Between the trimmed V and J ends, which lost 4 bases and 4 bases, there was a span of 8 bases. In germline, CDR1 is SGDLS, CDR2 YYNGEE. The CDR3 is 12 amino acids. CDR3 in DNA: TGTGCCAGCAGCAGTATAGGCTATGGCTACACCTTC. This gives the protein CASSSIGYGYTF.

This chain joins TRBV5-4 and TRBJ2-3; no clear D. Germline V gene lookup returns CDR1 SGHNT and CDR2 YYREEE (reference sequence). The CDR3 contains 12 residues. V shed 4 bases and J shed 6 bases, with 9 bases lying between them. The CDR3 spells CASSPLGDTQYF. DNA for the CDR3: TGTGCCAGCAGCCCGCTAGGGGATACGCAGTATTTT. The variable domain in full, completed from reference TRBV5-4 and TRBJ2-3, reads ETGVTQSPTHLIKTRGQQVTLRCSSQSGHNTVSWYQQALGQGPQFIFQYYREEENGRGNFPPRFSGLQFPNYSSELNVNALELDDSALYLCASSPLGDTQYFGPGTRLTVL.

This chain uses TRBV19 with TRBJ2-7; weak D call: TRBD1 (6 bases). This CDR3 region has 13 residues. Germline values: CDR1 LNHDA, CDR2 SQIVND (reference sequence). Between the trimmed V and J ends, which lost 5 bases and 1 base, there was a span of 9 bases. CDR3 in DNA: TGTGCCAGTAGTTTTGGACAGTCCTACGAGCAGTACTTC. Amino acids: CASSFGQSYEQYF.